A selection of T cell receptor beta chains follows, all from one sample in a study of blood T cell repertoires in COVID-19. Some clones are missing from TCRdb's copy, which holds only in-frame ones; the method was immunoSEQ multiplex PCR. The sample includes some 53,000 clones, approximately 92% of them seen just once. Specimen: peripheral blood. The receptor set was obtained from a man aged 60 to 69 with active COVID-19. Both conserved end residues are part of each CDR3. Each record gives: J gene, clone size, V gene, D gene, CDR3 protein, CDR3 DNA. D genes are given only for firm matches. The size of a clone is reported for some rows only, either as once, few or many, or as a class for expanded clones.

TRBJ1-2	.	TRBV12-3/TRBV12-4	.	CASSFGSNYGYTF	TGTGCCAGCAGTTTTGGCAGTAACTATGGCTACACCTTC
TRBJ2-5	once	TRBV7-3	.	CASSLLAEETQYF	TGTGCCAGCAGCTTACTAGCCGAAGAGACCCAGTACTTC
TRBJ2-2	.	TRBV7-9	.	CASSYWGPTGELFF	TGTGCCAGCAGCTATTGGGGGCCCACCGGGGAGCTGTTTTTT
TRBJ2-3	.	TRBV4-3	TRBD1	CASSPRQGGTDTQYF	TGCGCCAGCAGCCCTCGACAGGGCGGCACAGATACGCAGTATTTT
TRBJ1-2	.	TRBV12-3/TRBV12-4	TRBD1	CASRRGTGEGYTF	TGTGCCAGCAGACGGGGGACAGGGGAAGGCTACACCTTC
TRBJ2-7	.	TRBV11-2	TRBD2	CASSLDMGGVGEQYF	TGTGCCAGCAGCTTAGATATGGGGGGGGTAGGCGAGCAGTACTTC
TRBJ2-5	.	TRBV7-2	TRBD1	CASSPAPGQVETQYF	TGTGCCAGCAGCCCAGCCCCGGGACAGGTGGAGACCCAGTACTTC
TRBJ1-3	.	TRBV6-6	.	CASSPRGPLGGAGNTIYF	TGTGCCAGCAGTCCCCGAGGCCCGCTCGGGGGAGCTGGAAACACCATATATTTT
TRBJ2-7	.	TRBV15	.	CATSREGFEQYF	TGTGCCACCAGTAGAGAGGGCTTCGAGCAGTACTTC
TRBJ2-5	.	TRBV24-1	TRBD1	CATSRTPWGSGTGGQETQYF	TGTGCCACCAGCCGAACTCCTTGGGGATCCGGGACAGGGGGCCAAGAGACCCAGTACTTC
TRBJ2-3	.	TRBV7-2	.	CASSLLTDTQYF	TGTGCCAGCAGCCTTCTCACAGATACGCAGTATTTT
TRBJ2-1	.	TRBV2	.	CASTEGSSGYNEQFF	TGTGCCAGCACCGAAGGGAGTAGCGGCTACAATGAGCAGTTCTTC
TRBJ2-7	.	TRBV6-5	TRBD1	CASSYSGTGTYEQYF	TGTGCCAGCAGTTACTCGGGGACAGGGACCTACGAGCAGTACTTC
TRBJ1-1	.	TRBV6-6	TRBD1	CASSPGQGVTEAFF	TGTGCCAGCAGCCCGGGACAGGGGGTCACTGAAGCTTTCTTT
TRBJ2-1	.	TRBV7-9	.	CASSSEVAWGSYNEQFF	TGTGCCAGCAGCTCAGAGGTAGCGTGGGGCTCCTACAATGAGCAGTTCTTC
TRBJ1-3	.	TRBV2	TRBD1	CASSGTGGAENTIYF	TGTGCCAGCAGTGGGACAGGGGGCGCCGAAAACACCATATATTTT
TRBJ2-7	.	TRBV27	.	CASSLKVGRAYEQYF	TGTGCCAGCAGCTTAAAAGTAGGTCGGGCCTACGAGCAGTACTTC
TRBJ2-3	.	TRBV3-1/TRBV3-2	TRBD2	CASSRNSGSFADTQYF	TGTGCCAGCAGCAGAAATAGCGGGAGCTTCGCAGATACGCAGTATTTT
TRBJ2-5	.	TRBV27	.	CASSQRRGETQYF	TGTGCCAGCAGCCAACGTCGGGGGGAGACCCAGTACTTC
TRBJ1-3	.	TRBV10-3	.	CAISESGQGNTIYF	TGTGCCATCAGTGAGTCGGGGCAGGGGAACACCATATATTTT
TRBJ2-3	.	TRBV30	.	CAWSYGTSTDTQYF	TGTGCCTGGAGTTACGGGACTAGCACAGATACGCAGTATTTT
TRBJ1-2	once	TRBV5-1	.	CASSLGSPGDGYTF	TGCGCCAGCAGCTTGGGGTCGCCTGGAGATGGCTACACCTTC
TRBJ2-7	.	TRBV27	TRBD1	CASRQGAKSYEQYF	TGTGCCAGCAGACAGGGGGCGAAATCCTACGAGCAGTACTTC
TRBJ1-1	.	TRBV2	TRBD1	CASREVDRDKPEAFF	TGTGCCAGCAGGGAAGTGGACAGGGATAAACCTGAAGCTTTCTTT
TRBJ2-7	.	TRBV28	TRBD2	CASSSGTRGINQYF	TGTGCCAGCAGTTCCGGGACTAGGGGGATCAATCAGTACTTC
TRBJ2-1	.	TRBV30	TRBD2	CAWMRLAEFNNEQFF	TGTGCCTGGATGAGACTAGCGGAGTTTAACAATGAGCAGTTCTTC
TRBJ2-5	.	TRBV11-2	TRBD2	CASSLGLAGGYQETQYF	TGTGCCAGCAGCTTGGGGCTAGCGGGAGGGTACCAAGAGACCCAGTACTTC
TRBJ2-1	.	TRBV27	.	CASSLSTGDEQFF	TGTGCCAGCAGTTTATCAACGGGAGATGAGCAGTTCTTC
TRBJ2-7	.	TRBV7-9	.	CASSLGLATYEQYF	TGTGCCAGCAGCTTAGGTCTAGCGACCTACGAGCAGTACTTC
TRBJ2-7	.	TRBV6-2/TRBV6-3	.	CASSRGRAYEQYF	TGTGCCAGCAGTAGGGGGAGAGCCTACGAGCAGTACTTC
TRBJ2-1	.	TRBV19	TRBD1	CASSPLTGQRYNEQFF	TGTGCCAGTAGTCCACTGACAGGGCAACGATACAATGAGCAGTTCTTC
TRBJ2-2	.	TRBV4-2	TRBD2	CASSQGLGLAAPGELFF	TGTGCCAGCAGCCAAGGGCTGGGACTAGCGGCGCCCGGGGAGCTGTTTTTT
TRBJ1-2	.	TRBV15	TRBD1	CATSREAGGSYGYTF	TGTGCCACCAGCAGAGAGGCAGGGGGCAGCTATGGCTACACCTTC
TRBJ2-5	.	TRBV28	TRBD1	CASSPPGQETQYF	TGTGCCAGCAGCCCCCCGGGACAGGAGACCCAGTACTTC
TRBJ1-2	few	TRBV30	.	CAWRVGKGRYAPYGYTF	TGTGCCTGGAGAGTAGGTAAAGGGAGGTACGCGCCTTATGGCTACACCTTC
TRBJ2-2	few	TRBV7-6	.	CASRYRADGELFF	TGTGCCAGCAGATACAGGGCGGACGGGGAGCTGTTTTTT
TRBJ2-1	.	TRBV28	TRBD2	CASSLGGRYNEQFF	TGTGCCAGCAGTTTAGGCGGGAGATACAATGAGCAGTTCTTC
TRBJ2-7	.	TRBV2	TRBD2	CASRLAGETHEQYF	TGTGCCAGCAGACTAGCGGGAGAGACCCACGAGCAGTACTTC
TRBJ2-5	few	TRBV9	.	CASSPRLGRETQYF	TGTGCCAGCAGCCCGCGGTTGGGGCGGGAGACCCAGTACTTC
TRBJ1-1	.	TRBV24-1	.	CATSEPGGTEAFF	TGTGCCACCAGTGAACCTGGGGGGACTGAAGCTTTCTTT
TRBJ2-3	.	TRBV3-1/TRBV3-2	TRBD2	CASSQPSGITGTDTQYF	TGTGCCAGCAGCCAACCTAGCGGGATTACTGGCACAGATACGCAGTATTTT
TRBJ2-2	once	TRBV19	.	CASSIKPGGSGELFF	TGTGCCAGTAGTATCAAGCCGGGGGGCTCCGGGGAGCTGTTTTTT
TRBJ1-5	.	TRBV12-3/TRBV12-4	.	CASSLMRAGQHF	TGTGCCAGCAGTTTGATGAGGGCCGGCCAGCATTTT
TRBJ1-6	.	TRBV9	TRBD1	CASSPRTGYNSPLHF	TGTGCCAGCAGCCCCCGGACAGGTTATAATTCACCCCTCCACTTT
TRBJ2-7	.	TRBV7-2	.	CASTLSGMFGSEQYF	TGTGCCAGCACCCTCTCGGGGATGTTTGGGTCCGAGCAGTACTTC
TRBJ2-7	few	TRBV6-2/TRBV6-3	TRBD2	CASSYLTSGSYEQYF	TGTGCCAGCAGTTACTTGACTAGCGGGAGCTACGAGCAGTACTTC